Listed here are 29 T cell receptor beta chains from one sample, sequenced in a study of cytomegalovirus exposure and HLA in healthy donors (dated 2017 in TCRdb). Libraries were built with the immunoSEQ multiplex PCR assay. The immuneACCESS repertoire file appears here via TCRdb, limited to in-frame rearrangements. These files lack a portion of the clones; in checked studies, under half of the deficit traces to unresolved V genes, and the cause of the others is not known. In this sample the table shows 200,000 to 300,000 clones, about 90% of which occur a single time. The ten top clones hold less than 1.5% of the sample. Sequenced: PBMCs. The source of these receptors is a woman in her thirties in good health and CMV-seropositive.

The V call is TRBV9, the J call TRBJ2-1; 8 bases line up with TRBD1. This CDR3 contains 15 residues. CDR1 is SGDLS, CDR2 YYNGEE, per germline. The J segment lost 0 bases and the V segment lost 3 bases, leaving 2 bases of the junction unmatched. CDR3 sequence: CASSADRGSYNEQFF. CDR3 bases: TGTGCCAGCAGCGCTGACAGGGGCTCCTACAATGAGCAGTTCTTC.

In nucleotides, the CDR3 is TGTGCTAGTGGTCCCCCCGGGGGGGTCTCTGGGGCCAACGTCCTGACTTTC. As protein: CASGPPGGVSGANVLTF. The V call is TRBV12-5, the J call TRBJ2-6; TRBD2 matches 8 bases. V shed 5 bases, J shed 0 bases, and the junction held 6 bases outside the gene matches. This CDR3 is 17 amino acids long. CDR1 is LGHNT, CDR2 FRNRAP, per germline.

The J gene is TRBJ2-3, the V gene TRBV18; 10 bases fit TRBD1. The junction had 1 base not matched to a gene; V was cut back by 0 bases and J by 4 bases. CDR1 is KGHSH, CDR2 LQKENI, per germline. The length of the CDR3 is 15 residues. CDR3 protein: CASSPPGTGADTQYF. CDR3 nucleotides: TGTGCCAGCTCACCACCAGGGACAGGGGCAGATACGCAGTATTTT.

V usage is TRBV2 and J usage is TRBJ2-5; weak D call: TRBD1 (5 bases). Trimming took 4 bases from V and 2 from J, leaving 8 bases between them. CDR1 is SNHLY and CDR2 is FYNNEI in the germline V gene. The CDR3 has 13 residues. CDR3 in DNA: TGTGCCAGCAGTGGACAGAGACAAGAGACCCAGTACTTC. Translated, it gives CASSGQRQETQYF.

This clone appeared a single time. J is TRBJ2-3 and V is TRBV6-1, with unresolved D. The CDR3 extends over 16 amino acids. The germline CDR1 and CDR2 sequences are MNHNS and SASEGT. Trimming took 2 bases from V and 0 from J, leaving 12 bases between them. The CDR3 region is CASSERRTASTDTQYF. CDR3 coding DNA: TGTGCCAGCAGTGAAAGACGAACAGCAAGCACAGATACGCAGTATTTT.

The V call is TRBV5-6, the J call TRBJ2-1; 8 bases are a match to TRBD2. With 6 bases clipped from V and 6 bases from J, the junction kept 11 bases outside the gene matches. This CDR3 region has 15 residues. Per germline, CDR1 SGHDT and CDR2 YYEEEE. CDR3 region: CASNNGGGLGNEQFF. CDR3 DNA sequence: TGTGCCAGCAATAACGGGGGGGGTTTAGGCAATGAGCAGTTCTTC. Combining the CDR3 with reference TRBV5-6 and TRBJ2-1 gives the whole variable domain DAGVTQSPTHLIKTRGQQVTLRCSPKSGHDTVSWYQQALGQGPQFIFQYYEEEERQRGNFPDRFSGHQFPNYSSELNVNALLLGDSALYLCASNNGGGLGNEQFFGPGTRLTVL.

The CDR3 sequence: CASSFWGRDTQYF. CDR3 coding DNA: TGCGCCAGCAGCTTCTGGGGGAGGGATACGCAGTATTTT. The J gene is TRBJ2-3, the V gene TRBV5-1, with D maybe TRBD2 (6 bases). The CDR3 runs to 13 residues. CDR1 and CDR2 from the germline V gene are SGHRS and YFSETQ. V was cut by 2 bases and J by 6 bases, with 10 bases left in between.

The chain has TRBV6-1 and TRBJ2-3; no clear D. Germline V gives CDR1 MNHNS, CDR2 SASEGT. V dropped 1 base and J dropped 0 bases, with 11 bases sitting between them. The CDR3 is made up of 16 amino acids. CDR3 amino acids: CASSEVRKTSTDTQYF. The CDR3 coding sequence is TGTGCCAGCAGTGAAGTGCGGAAGACTAGCACAGATACGCAGTATTTT.

The count of this clone is one. The chain employs TRBV4-1 and TRBJ2-1, with a tentative D call TRBD2 (6 bases). Germline V CDR1 and CDR2: MGHRA, YSYEKL. Between the trimmed V and J ends, which lost 4 bases and 1 base, there was a span of 14 bases. This CDR3 contains 16 residues. The CDR3 loop is CASSRAGTGSYNEQFF. The CDR3 bases are TGCGCCAGCAGCCGGGCCGGGACTGGATCCTACAATGAGCAGTTCTTC.

The chain couples TRBV2 to TRBJ2-1; 7 nucleotides align to TRBD1. Trimming took 6 bases from V and 3 from J; bases not matched to a gene: 8. Germline values: CDR1 SNHLY, CDR2 FYNNEI. The CDR3 totals 15 residues. CDR3 region: CASRVDRFFYNEQFF. For the CDR3, the DNA is TGTGCCAGCAGAGTGGACAGGTTTTTCTACAATGAGCAGTTCTTC.

The chain combines TRBV7-9 with TRBJ1-4; perhaps TRBD1 as D (5 bases). The CDR3 runs to 15 residues. The V gene lost 5 bases and the J gene lost 4 bases, with 14 bases spanning the gap. CDR1 is SEHNR, CDR2 FQNEAQ, per germline (reference sequence). CDR3 nucleotides: TGTGCCAGCAGCCCCGGGGGGGGATTTAATGAAAAACTGTTTTTT. This encodes CASSPGGGFNEKLFF.

The chain has TRBV18 and TRBJ1-5, with D perhaps matching TRBD1 (6 bases). This CDR3 spans 14 amino acids. V was cut by 4 bases and J by 2 bases, with 9 bases left in between. Per germline, CDR1 KGHSH and CDR2 LQKENI. The CDR3 DNA reads as TGTGCCAGCTCACTACAGGGAGGCAATCAGCCCCAGCATTTT. Its protein is CASSLQGGNQPQHF.

This clone was picked up one time. The rearrangement links TRBV30 to TRBJ2-7; 8 positions match TRBD1. This CDR3 is 14 amino acids long. Germline CDR1 GTSNPN, CDR2 SVGIG (reference sequence). After removal of 7 bases from V and 0 bases from J, the junction contained 8 bases not matched to a gene. The CDR3 DNA follows: TGTGCCTATCACCTGGACAGGGTCTCCTACGAGCAGTACTTC. It is translated as CAYHLDRVSYEQYF.

The CDR3 nucleotides read TGTGCCACCTATTACAGGGGAAGCAATCAGCCCCAGCATTTT. It encodes CATYYRGSNQPQHF. V and J are TRBV6-1 and TRBJ1-5; 7 bases agree with TRBD1. J gave up 1 base and V 10 bases, and 7 bases lay outside the gene matches. Looked up from germline, CDR1 is MNHNS and CDR2 is SASEGT. The CDR3 length is 14 residues.

The V and J genes are TRBV7-3 and TRBJ2-6; 9 nucleotides agree with TRBD1. CDR3 length: 17 amino acids. Trimming removed 5 bases from V and 1 base from J; junction bases left unmatched: 6. From germline, CDR1 is SGHTA and CDR2 FQGTGA. CDR3: CASSPDRGRSGANVLTF. DNA of the CDR3: TGTGCCAGCAGCCCGGACAGGGGCCGATCTGGGGCCAACGTCCTGACTTTC.

A remark on this clone: The junction shows a germline mismatch at one end, possibly a read error. The gene calls are TRBV7-7 and TRBJ2-1, with a weak D call TRBD2 (6 bases). This CDR3 has 17 residues. The germline gives CDR1 SSHAT, CDR2 FNYEAQ (reference sequence). CDR3 nucleotides: TGTGCTAGCAGCCCACTCATTGCGGGAAGCTCCTACAATGAGCAGTTCTTC. This translates into CASSPLIAGSSYNEQFF. Full variable domain (remainder filled in from reference TRBV7-7 and TRBJ2-1): GAGVSQSPRYKVTKRGQDVTLRCDPISSHATLYWYQQALGQGPEFLTYFNYEAQPDKSGLPSDRFSAERPEGSISTLTIQRTEQRDSAMYRCASSPLIAGSSYNEQFFGPGTRLTVL.

The V gene is TRBV28, the J gene TRBJ1-5; tentatively, D is TRBD1 (5 bases). V was cut by 2 bases and J by 4 bases, with 12 bases left in between. This CDR3 region has 15 residues. Germline CDR1 is MDHEN and CDR2 is SYDVKM. CDR3 residues: CASSLGGGNNQPQHF. The CDR3 nucleotides read TGTGCCAGCAGTTTAGGGGGAGGGAATAATCAGCCCCAGCATTTT.

This CDR3 reads CASSPQGAGNTIYF. Here the CDR3 DNA reads TGTGCCAGCAGTCCACAGGGAGCTGGAAACACCATATATTTT. V is TRBV27 and J is TRBJ1-3; tentatively, D is TRBD1 (6 bases). Deletions cut 5 bases from V and 2 bases from J, with 10 bases between. Germline V CDR1 and CDR2: MNHEY, SMNVEV (reference sequence). The CDR3 has 14 residues.

This clone was recorded once. The chain employs TRBV2 and TRBJ2-7; TRBD1 aligns across 7 bases. CDR3 length: 14 amino acids. In germline, CDR1 is SNHLY, CDR2 FYNNEI. The J segment lost 0 bases and the V segment lost 7 bases, leaving 6 bases of the junction unmatched. CDR3 in amino acids: CASTGTEVSYEQYF. The CDR3 DNA reads TGTGCCAGCACCGGGACAGAAGTCTCCTACGAGCAGTACTTC.

This clone was counted once. The rearrangement joins TRBV4-1 to TRBJ1-1; D possibly corresponds to TRBD1 (6 bases). This CDR3 is built from 15 residues. Germline assignment: CDR1 MGHRA and CDR2 YSYEKL. The V and J ends lost 1 base and 3 bases respectively, with 12 bases between them. CDR3 sequence reads: CASSQVGGAYTEAFF. In DNA, the CDR3 is TGCGCCAGCAGCCAAGTAGGGGGGGCTTACACTGAAGCTTTCTTT.

The J gene is TRBJ2-1, the V gene TRBV9, with D hard to call. The CDR3 totals 15 residues. V shed 3 bases and J shed 0 bases, with 10 bases lying between them. Germline CDR1 SGDLS, CDR2 YYNGEE. The CDR3 DNA sequence: TGTGCCAGCAGCGCCCTAGAGAGCTCCTACAATGAGCAGTTCTTC. It translates to CASSALESSYNEQFF.

The rearrangement joins TRBV6-1 to TRBJ1-2; D may be TRBD1 (5 bases). CDR3 length equals 14 residues. V was clipped by 6 bases and J by 2 bases, with 13 bases between them. Germline V gene data show CDR1 as MNHNS and CDR2 as SASEGT. The CDR3 protein is CASSSAGRNYGYTF. CDR3 in DNA: TGTGCCAGCAGCTCGGCAGGGAGGAACTATGGCTACACCTTC.

The chain is built from TRBV2 and TRBJ1-1; 7 positions match TRBD1. V shed 5 bases, J shed 3 bases, and the junction held 6 bases outside the gene matches. Germline V lookup: CDR1 SNHLY, CDR2 FYNNEI. The CDR3 runs to 14 residues. The CDR3 loop is CASSLDRVDTEAFF. The CDR3 region has the DNA TGTGCCAGCAGTCTAGACAGGGTCGACACTGAAGCTTTCTTT.

As to this clone: The junction differs from germline at one of its ends, possibly a read error. The J gene is TRBJ2-5, the V gene TRBV7-7; perhaps TRBD2 as D (6 bases). This CDR3 has 15 amino acids. CDR1 SSHAT and CDR2 FNYEAQ come from the germline V gene (reference sequence). The CDR3 here is CASSLAPGEGETQYF. The CDR3 nucleotides are TGTGCTAGCAGCTTAGCTCCGGGAGAAGGGGAGACCCAGTACTTC.

The V call is TRBV7-9, the J call TRBJ2-7, with 9 bases lining up with TRBD1. After removal of 8 bases from V and 2 bases from J, the junction contained 22 bases not matched to a gene. Germline values: CDR1 SEHNR, CDR2 FQNEAQ (reference sequence). CDR3 size: 19 residues. CDR3 sequence reads: CASEGFDGQGKFFPYEQYF. The CDR3, as DNA: TGTGCCAGCGAAGGATTTGACGGACAGGGGAAATTTTTTCCCTACGAGCAGTACTTC.

The chain carries TRBV19 and TRBJ2-1; TRBD2 aligns across 9 bases. V was pared by 8 bases and J by 5 bases, with 7 bases of the junction left unmatched. Per the germline V gene, CDR1 is LNHDA and CDR2 is SQIVND (reference sequence). This CDR3 region has 14 residues. CDR3 nucleotide sequence: TGTGCCAGTGTGGCGGGCGGGAGGGACAATGAGCAGTTCTTC. Protein sequence: CASVAGGRDNEQFF.

There are a few counts of this clone. Lacking the conserved final phenylalanine or tryptophan, this CDR3 likely reflects a read error. No DNA is shown, since the ends of the CDR3 on it are uncertain; the CDR3 is the one TCRdb lists. The chain employs TRBV6-5 and TRBJ2-7; the D call in the table, TRBD2, was not verified against the DNA. The CDR3 is 11 residues long, counting both termini. Germline V gene sequence: CDR1 MNHEY, CDR2 SVGAGI. CDR3 sequence reads: CASSFVGPGTI.

This sequence joins TRBV5-4 and TRBJ2-1, with 10 bases matching TRBD1. This CDR3 spans 18 amino acids. Germline V lookup: CDR1 SGHNT, CDR2 YYREEE (reference sequence). V shed 3 bases, J shed 2 bases, and the junction held 11 bases outside the gene matches. DNA for the CDR3: TGTGCCAGCAGCTCACCACGCCCGGGACAGGGGACCTACAATGAGCAGTTCTTC. Protein product: CASSSPRPGQGTYNEQFF.

The CDR3 bases are TGTGCCAGCAGCCAAAGGCGGGAGTACCACGAGCAGTACTTC. Translating it yields CASSQRREYHEQYF. The gene calls are TRBV4-2 and TRBJ2-7; TRBD2 aligns across 7 bases. The CDR3 has 14 amino acids. Germline values: CDR1 LGHNA, CDR2 YNFKEQ. V shed 2 bases, J shed 5 bases, and the junction held 6 bases outside the gene matches.